The clone carrying this T cell receptor beta chain has only one observation. Recovery among Cohort 3 donors was established by two negative PCRs, clearance, or symptom resolution. The record originates from a study of blood T cell repertoires in COVID-19. This table comes from immunoSEQ multiplex PCR, and its TCRdb copy is limited to in-frame clones, with some not included. The table has 200,000 to 250,000 clones, approximately 85% seen once. Trimming stripped 8 bases from V and 5 bases from J, with 21 bases between. The CDR3 sequence is 15 residues long. CDR1 and CDR2 from the germline V gene are SGHNT and YENEEA.

This receptor was identified in a woman aged 50 to 60 who had recovered from COVID-19. Material for sequencing was PBMCs or T cells enriched from blood (not recorded which). The rearrangement uses TRBV11-3 and TRBJ2-5; the D gene is possibly TRBD2 (6 bases). This chain's CDR3 is CASGGQGNLLETQYF. The CDR3 nucleotides read TGTGCCAGCGGAGGGCAGGGAAACCTGTTGGAGACCCAGTACTTC. The entire variable domain, with the rest obtained from reference TRBV11-3 and TRBJ2-5, is as follows: EAGVVQSPRYKIIEKKQPVAFWCNPISGHNTLYWYLQNLGQGPELLIRYENEEAVDDSQLPKDRFSAERLKGVDSTLKIQPAELGDSAVYLCASGGQGNLLETQYFGPGTRLLVL.